This T cell receptor beta chain comes out of a study of CD8 T cells in Susac syndrome. General observations from the study: The study admitted that it had a relatively small number of individuals in its TCR sequencing and HLA analysis. The study identified about sixteen and five Susac-specific public clones in total CD8+ and CD8+ TEMRA repertoires.

The RNA, about 0.45 to 1 ug, was put through reverse transcription using random hexamers. Amplification of TCR beta CDR3 spanned 54 Vbeta and 13 Jbeta via immunoSEQ multiplex PCR. TCRdb re-called the immunoSEQ multiplex PCR reads through MiXCR, storing one row per CDR3 protein. The sample includes some 140,000 distinct CDR3 sequences, more than 85% of them seen just once. Regarding this clonotype: Its antigen is as yet unknown.

Germline CDR1 reads KGHSH; CDR2 reads LQKENI. The CDR3 totals 14 residues. The J segment lost 4 bases and the V segment lost 4 bases, leaving 3 bases of the junction unmatched. Sequencing input: CD8+ T cells from PBMCs. The receptor comes from a human donor with Susac syndrome. The chain uses TRBV18 and TRBJ2-7; 11 bases are a match to TRBD1. As DNA, the CDR3 is TGTGCCAGCTCACTTTGGGACAGGGGGTACGAGCAGTACTTC. Its translation is CASSLWDRGYEQYF.